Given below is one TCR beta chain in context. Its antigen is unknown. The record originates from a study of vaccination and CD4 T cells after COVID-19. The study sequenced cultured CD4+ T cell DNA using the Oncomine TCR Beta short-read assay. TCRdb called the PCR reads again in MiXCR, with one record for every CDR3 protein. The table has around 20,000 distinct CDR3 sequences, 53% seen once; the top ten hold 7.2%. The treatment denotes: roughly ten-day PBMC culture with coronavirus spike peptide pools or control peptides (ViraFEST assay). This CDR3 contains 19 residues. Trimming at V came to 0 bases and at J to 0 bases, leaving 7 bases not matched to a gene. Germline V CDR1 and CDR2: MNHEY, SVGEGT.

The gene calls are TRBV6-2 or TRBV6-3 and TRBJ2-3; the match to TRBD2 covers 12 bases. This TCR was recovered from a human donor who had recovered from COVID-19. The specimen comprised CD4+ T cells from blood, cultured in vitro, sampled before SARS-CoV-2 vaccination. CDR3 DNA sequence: TGTGCCAGCAGTTACTCGAGGACTAGCGGGAAGACTAGCACAGATACGCAGTATTTT. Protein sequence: CASSYSRTSGKTSTDTQYF.